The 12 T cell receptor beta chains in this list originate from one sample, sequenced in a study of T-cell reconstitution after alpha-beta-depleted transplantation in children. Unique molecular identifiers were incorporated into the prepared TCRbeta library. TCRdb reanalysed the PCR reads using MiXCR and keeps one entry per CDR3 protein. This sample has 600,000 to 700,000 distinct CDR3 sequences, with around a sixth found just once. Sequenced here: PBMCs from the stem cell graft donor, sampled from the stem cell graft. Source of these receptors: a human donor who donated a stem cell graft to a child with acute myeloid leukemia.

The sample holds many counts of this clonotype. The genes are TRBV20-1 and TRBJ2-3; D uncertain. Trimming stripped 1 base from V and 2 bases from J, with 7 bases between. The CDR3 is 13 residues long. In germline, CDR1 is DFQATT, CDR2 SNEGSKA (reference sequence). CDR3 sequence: CSARAADTDTQYF. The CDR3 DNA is TGCAGTGCTAGAGCGGCGGACACAGATACGCAGTATTTT.

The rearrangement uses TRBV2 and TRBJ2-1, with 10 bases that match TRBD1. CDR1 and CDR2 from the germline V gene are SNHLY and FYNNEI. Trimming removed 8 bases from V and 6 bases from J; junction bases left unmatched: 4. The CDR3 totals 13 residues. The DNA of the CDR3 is TGTGCCAGCCCCGGACAGGGGGGCAATGAGCAGTTCTTC. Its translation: CASPGQGGNEQFF.

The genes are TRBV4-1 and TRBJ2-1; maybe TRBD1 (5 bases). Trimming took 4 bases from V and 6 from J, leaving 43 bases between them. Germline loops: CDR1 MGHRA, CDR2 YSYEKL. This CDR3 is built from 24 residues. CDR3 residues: CASSRLRLTANPKERIQLGNEQFF. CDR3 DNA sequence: TGCGCCAGCAGCCGCCTAAGGCTGACAGCGAATCCAAAAGAGCGAATCCAATTGGGCAATGAGCAGTTCTTC.

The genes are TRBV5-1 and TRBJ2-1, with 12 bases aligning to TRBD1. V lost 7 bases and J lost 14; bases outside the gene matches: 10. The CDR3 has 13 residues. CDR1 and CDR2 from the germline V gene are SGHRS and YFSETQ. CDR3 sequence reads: CASQGQGARREFF. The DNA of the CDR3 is TGCGCCAGCCAGGGACAGGGGGCGCGTCGGGAGTTCTTC.

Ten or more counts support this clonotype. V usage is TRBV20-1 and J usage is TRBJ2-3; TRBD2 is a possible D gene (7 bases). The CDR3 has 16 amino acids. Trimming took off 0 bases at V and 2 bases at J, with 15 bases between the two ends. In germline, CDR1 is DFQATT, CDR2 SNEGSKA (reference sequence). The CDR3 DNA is TGCAGTGCTAGAGATCATAGAGGGGGGGCCACAGATACGCAGTATTTT. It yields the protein CSARDHRGGATDTQYF.

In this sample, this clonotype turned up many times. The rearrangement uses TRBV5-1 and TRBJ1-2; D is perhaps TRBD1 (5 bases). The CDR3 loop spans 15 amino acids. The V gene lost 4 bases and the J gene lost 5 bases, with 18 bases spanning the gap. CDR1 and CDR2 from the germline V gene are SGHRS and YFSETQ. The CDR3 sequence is CASSRVGTEAYGYTF. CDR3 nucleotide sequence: TGCGCCAGCAGCCGTGTGGGGACGGAAGCTTATGGCTACACCTTC.

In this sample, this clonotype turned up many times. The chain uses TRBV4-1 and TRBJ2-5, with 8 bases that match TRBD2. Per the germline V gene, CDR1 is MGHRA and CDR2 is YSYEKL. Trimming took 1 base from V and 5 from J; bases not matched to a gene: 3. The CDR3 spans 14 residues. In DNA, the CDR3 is TGCGCCAGCAGCCAAGGGATAGCGGGGGAGACCCAGTACTTC. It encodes CASSQGIAGETQYF.

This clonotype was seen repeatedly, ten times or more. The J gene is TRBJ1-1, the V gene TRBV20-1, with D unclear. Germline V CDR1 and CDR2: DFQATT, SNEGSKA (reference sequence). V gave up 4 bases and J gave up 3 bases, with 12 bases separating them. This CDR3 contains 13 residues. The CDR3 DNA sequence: TGCAGTGCTATTTTCGGGGTGGACACTGAAGCTTTCTTT. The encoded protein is CSAIFGVDTEAFF.

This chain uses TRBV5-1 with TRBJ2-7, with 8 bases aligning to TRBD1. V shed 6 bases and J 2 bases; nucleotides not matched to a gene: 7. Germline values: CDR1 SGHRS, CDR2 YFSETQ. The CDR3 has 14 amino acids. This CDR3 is CASIPGTGTYEQYF. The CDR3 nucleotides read TGCGCCAGCATCCCCGGGACAGGAACCTACGAGCAGTACTTC.

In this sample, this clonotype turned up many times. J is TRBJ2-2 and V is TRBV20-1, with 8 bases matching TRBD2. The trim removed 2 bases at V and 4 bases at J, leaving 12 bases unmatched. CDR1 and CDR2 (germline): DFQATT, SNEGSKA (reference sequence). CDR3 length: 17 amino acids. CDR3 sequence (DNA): TGCAGTGCTAGACCCGACGAGGGCGGGGGGTTCACCGGGGAGCTGTTTTTT. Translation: CSARPDEGGGFTGELFF.

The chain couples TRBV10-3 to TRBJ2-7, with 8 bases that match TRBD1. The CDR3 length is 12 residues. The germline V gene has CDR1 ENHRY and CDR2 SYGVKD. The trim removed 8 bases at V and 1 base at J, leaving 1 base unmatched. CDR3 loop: CAIGTGSYEQYF. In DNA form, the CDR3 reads TGTGCCATCGGGACAGGATCCTACGAGCAGTACTTC.

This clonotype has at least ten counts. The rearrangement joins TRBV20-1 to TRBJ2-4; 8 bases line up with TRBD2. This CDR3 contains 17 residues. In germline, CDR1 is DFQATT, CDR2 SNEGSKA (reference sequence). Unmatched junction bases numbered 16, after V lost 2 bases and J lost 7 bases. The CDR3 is CSARPKAGASRGNIQYF. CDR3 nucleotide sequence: TGCAGTGCTAGACCTAAAGCGGGGGCCTCCCGGGGGAACATTCAGTACTTC.